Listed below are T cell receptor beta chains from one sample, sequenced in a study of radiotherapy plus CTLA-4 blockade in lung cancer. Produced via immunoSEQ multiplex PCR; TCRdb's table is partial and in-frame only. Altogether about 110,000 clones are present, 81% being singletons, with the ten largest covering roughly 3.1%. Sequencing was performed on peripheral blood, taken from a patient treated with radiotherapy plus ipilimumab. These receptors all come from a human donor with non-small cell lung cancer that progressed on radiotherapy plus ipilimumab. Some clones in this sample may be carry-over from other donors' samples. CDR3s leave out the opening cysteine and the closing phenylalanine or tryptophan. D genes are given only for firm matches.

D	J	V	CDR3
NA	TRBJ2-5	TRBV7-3	ASSGGHQETQY
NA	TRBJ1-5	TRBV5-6	ASSLGYSNQPQH
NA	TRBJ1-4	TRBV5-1	ASSLSRTNEKLF
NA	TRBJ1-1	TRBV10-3	AISKTGWLTEAF
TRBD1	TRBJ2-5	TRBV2	ASSDRGLETQY
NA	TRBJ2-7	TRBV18	ASSPLGSYEQY
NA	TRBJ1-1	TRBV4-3	ASSQVAATQNTEAF
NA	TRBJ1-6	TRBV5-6	ASSLVRSNNSPLH
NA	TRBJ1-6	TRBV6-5	ASRQGYNSPLH
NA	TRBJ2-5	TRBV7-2	ASSFAGIQETQY
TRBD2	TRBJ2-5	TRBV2	ASSSRLAGVQETQY
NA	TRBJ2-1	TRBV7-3	ASSFASGQYNEQF
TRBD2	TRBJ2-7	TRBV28	ASSPLGPGGEQY
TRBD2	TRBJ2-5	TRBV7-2	ASSTSLAGGRETQY
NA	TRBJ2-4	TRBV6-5	ASSYSIAQNIQY
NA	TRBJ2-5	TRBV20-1	SASGSATQY
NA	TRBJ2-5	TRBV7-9	ASSSLRGPGGTQY
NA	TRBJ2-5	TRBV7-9	ASSLAGGGGETQY
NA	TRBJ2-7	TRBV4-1	ASSQDSFAGPQY
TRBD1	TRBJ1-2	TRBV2	ASSENQGAGGYGYT
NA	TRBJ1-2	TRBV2	ASSPMRSDYGYT
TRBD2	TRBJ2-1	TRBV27	ASTPGTSGIYNEQF
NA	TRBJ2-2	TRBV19	ASNEGPDTGELF
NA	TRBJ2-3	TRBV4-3	ASSQQEPDTQY
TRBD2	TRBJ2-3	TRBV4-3	ASRTGLAGTDTQY
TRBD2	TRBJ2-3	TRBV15	ATSLLAGPTDTQY
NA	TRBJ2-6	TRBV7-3	ASSLTFSGPGANVLT
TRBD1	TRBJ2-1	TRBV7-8	ASSYRDRGLSEQF
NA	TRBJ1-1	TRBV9	ASSVEGVGRRSTEAF
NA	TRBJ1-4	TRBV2	ASIGGQMINEKLF
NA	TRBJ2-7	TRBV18	ASSPPTRGSYEQY
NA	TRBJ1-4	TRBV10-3	AISGGDGDEKLF